This T cell receptor beta chain emerged from a study of blood T cell repertoires in COVID-19. The table came from immunoSEQ multiplex PCR; TCRdb's copy has only in-frame clones and leaves some out. The sample has about 440,000 clones, around nine tenths seen once. The sequencing sample was made of PBMCs or T cells enriched from blood (not recorded which). This TCR was recovered from a woman under 30 with acute COVID-19.

CDR3 amino acids: CASSLAPGQGRATSGNTIYF. In DNA form, the CDR3 reads TGCGCCAGCAGCTTGGCCCCGGGACAGGGCAGGGCAACCTCTGGAAACACCATATATTTT. This chain links TRBV5-1 with TRBJ1-3; 9 nucleotides match TRBD1. This CDR3 contains 20 residues. With V trimmed by 0 bases and J by 0 bases, 13 bases remained unmatched. Per the germline V gene, CDR1 is SGHRS and CDR2 is YFSETQ.